These 30 T cell receptor beta chains were all obtained from the same sample, sequenced in a study of PD-1 blockade in classical Hodgkin lymphoma. Here immunoSEQ multiplex PCR was the method, and the copy in TCRdb shows in-frame clones only, minus some. Among tens of thousands of clones listed, roughly 78% were seen once. As to time point: cycle 4 day 1 (C4D1), after less than 7 weeks of nivolumab. Each and every patient relapsed after autologous stem cell transplantation, and patients got differing brentuximab vedotin exposure. This specimen consisted of peripheral blood mononuclear cells (PBMCs), obtained before the fourth cycle of nivolumab. These receptor sequences come from a human donor with classical Hodgkin lymphoma.

The chain joins TRBV19 to TRBJ2-7; D perhaps matches TRBD1 (6 bases). CDR1 is LNHDA and CDR2 is SQIVND in the germline V gene (reference sequence). The ends were cut back, 3 bases at V and 3 bases at J, with 9 bases in the middle. This CDR3 has 13 residues. The CDR3, as DNA: TGTGCCAGTAGTATTTTAGGGGGCTACGAGCAGTACTTC. Translation gives CASSILGGYEQYF. Together with reference TRBV19 and TRBJ2-7, the CDR3 gives the full variable domain: DGGITQSPKYLFRKEGQNVTLSCEQNLNHDAMYWYRQDPGQGLRLIYYSQIVNDFQKGDIAEGYSVSREKKESFPLTVTSAQKNPTAFYLCASSILGGYEQYFGPGTRLTVT.

The chain joins TRBV14 to TRBJ2-1, with 10 bases matching TRBD2. The germline V gene has CDR1 SGHDN and CDR2 FVKESK. The V segment lost 0 bases and the J segment 8 bases; nucleotides outside the gene matches: 7. The CDR3 sequence is 16 residues long. The CDR3 here is CASSQDWLAGVHEQFF. In nucleotides, the CDR3 is TGTGCCAGCAGCCAAGATTGGCTAGCGGGAGTCCATGAGCAGTTCTTC.

This chain joins TRBV27 and TRBJ2-5; TRBD1 aligns across 11 bases. The ends lost 6 bases at V and 1 base at J; junction bases unmatched: 13. Germline CDR1 is MNHEY and CDR2 is SMNVEV (reference sequence). The CDR3 covers 18 residues. The DNA for the CDR3 is TGTGCCAGCAGAAGTTTGGGGACAGGGGGTTTTGTCCAAGAGACCCAGTACTTC. Protein sequence: CASRSLGTGGFVQETQYF.

The genes are TRBV6-5 and TRBJ1-1, with D perhaps TRBD1 (5 bases). Germline CDR1 reads MNHEY; CDR2 reads SVGAGI. There are 13 residues in the CDR3. V was clipped by 2 bases and J by 8 bases, with 12 bases between them. The DNA of the CDR3 is TGTGCCAGCAGTTACAGTAGGGGATGGGAAGCTTTCTTT. This gives the protein CASSYSRGWEAFF.

This rearrangement joins TRBV7-3 to TRBJ1-1; D is possibly TRBD1 (6 bases). V was shortened by 11 bases and J by 4 bases, with 20 bases between the two germline ends. The CDR3 is made up of 14 amino acids. Germline CDR1 reads SGHTA; CDR2 reads FQGTGA. The DNA of the CDR3 is TGTGCCGCAAATCGGGCAGGGGTGAGCACTGAAGCTTTCTTT. Amino acids: CAANRAGVSTEAFF.

This clone was seen many times. The genes are TRBV6-6 and TRBJ1-2; D gene uncertain. The CDR3 is 13 amino acids. CDR1 is MNHNY and CDR2 is SVGAGI in the germline V gene (reference sequence). The ends were cut back, 7 bases at V and 6 bases at J, with 15 bases in the middle. CDR3 nucleotides: TGTGCCAGCAAATTGGTAGTGGTGAATGGCTACACCTTC. Amino acid sequence: CASKLVVVNGYTF.

The CDR3 loop reads CASSFTGTSGIEQFF. CDR3 DNA: TGTGCCAGCAGCTTTACCGGGACTAGCGGAATTGAGCAGTTCTTC. The chain combines TRBV7-6 with TRBJ2-1; 11 positions agree with TRBD2. With 3 bases clipped from V and 9 bases from J, the junction kept 7 bases outside the gene matches. The CDR3 totals 15 residues. Looked up from germline, CDR1 is SGHVS and CDR2 is FNYEAQ.

In this sample, this clone turned up many times. J is TRBJ2-3 and V is TRBV7-2, with D perhaps matching TRBD2 (6 bases). The CDR3 has 15 amino acids. Germline lookup yields CDR1 SGHTA and CDR2 FQGNSA. The V and J ends lost 5 bases and 2 bases respectively, with 14 bases between them. The CDR3 coding sequence is TGTGCCAGCAGCGCGTCCGGGACTGACACAGATACGCAGTATTTT. It is translated as CASSASGTDTDTQYF.

The count of this clone is one. The chain has TRBV5-4 and TRBJ2-1; no definite D call. Germline CDR1 reads SGHNT; CDR2 reads YYREEE (reference sequence). The CDR3 contains 13 residues. V was cut by 1 base and J by 9 bases, with 11 bases left in between. CDR3 DNA sequence: TGTGCCAGCAGCTTGCCGCGCGGCTTTGAGCAGTTCTTC. Translating gives CASSLPRGFEQFF.

This sequence joins TRBV28 and TRBJ2-7; TRBD1 matches 7 bases. This CDR3 is built from 15 residues. Germline CDR1 and CDR2: MDHEN and SYDVKM. The V gene end was trimmed by 7 bases and the J gene end by 7 bases; junction bases not matched to a gene: 16. CDR3 bases: TGTGCCAGCACCCAACCTACAGGGGCTGGGATGGAGCAGTACTTC. Its protein product is CASTQPTGAGMEQYF.

The genes are TRBV7-9 and TRBJ2-5, with TRBD1 matching 7 bases. CDR1 SEHNR and CDR2 FQNEAQ come from the germline V gene (reference sequence). The CDR3 is 15 amino acids. The junction had 7 bases not matched to a gene; V was cut back by 2 bases and J by 4 bases. This CDR3 reads CASSLLTGVTETQYF. Written as DNA, the CDR3 is TGTGCCAGCAGCTTACTCACAGGGGTTACAGAGACCCAGTACTTC.

The chain links TRBV4-2 to TRBJ2-2; the D is unclear. V lost 10 bases and J lost 0, with 6 bases in between. Germline-derived CDR1 and CDR2 are LGHNA and YNFKEQ. The CDR3 length is 12 residues. CDR3 region: CATEANTGELFF. DNA for the CDR3: TGTGCCACCGAGGCGAACACCGGGGAGCTGTTTTTT.

The chain uses TRBV10-3 and TRBJ1-5; 10 bases match TRBD1. The length of the CDR3 is 15 residues. V was clipped by 5 bases and J by 7 bases; unmatched bases: 8. In germline, CDR1 is ENHRY, CDR2 SYGVKD. CDR3 nucleotides: TGTGCCATCAGTCGGACAGGGGGAGGAGGCCAGCCCCAGCATTTT. As protein: CAISRTGGGGQPQHF.

This clone was detected once. The genes are TRBV28 and TRBJ2-1, with 10 bases aligning to TRBD2. There are 16 residues in the CDR3. Germline assignment: CDR1 MDHEN and CDR2 SYDVKM. V lost 4 bases and J lost 2; bases outside the gene matches: 5. CDR3 protein: CASSSWTSGAYNEQFF. The CDR3 region has the DNA TGTGCCAGCAGTTCCTGGACTAGCGGAGCCTACAATGAGCAGTTCTTC.

The chain recombines TRBV6-6 with TRBJ1-5; D call uncertain. Trimming stripped 3 bases from V and 0 bases from J, with 9 bases between. Germline CDR1 MNHNY, CDR2 SVGAGI (reference sequence). CDR3 length equals 15 residues. As DNA, the CDR3 is TGTGCCAGCAGTTATGTACCGACTAGCAATCAGCCCCAGCATTTT. As protein: CASSYVPTSNQPQHF.

To note about this clone: Other DNA variants within this sample encode the same CDR3. The chain carries TRBV19 and TRBJ1-5; 9 bases map to TRBD1. The CDR3 is made up of 16 amino acids. The trim removed 6 bases at V and 0 bases at J, leaving 6 bases unmatched. Germline V CDR1 and CDR2: LNHDA, SQIVND (reference sequence). For the CDR3, the DNA is TGTGCCAGTAGGCCGGGACAGGGATATAGCAATCAGCCCCAGCATTTT. Encoded protein: CASRPGQGYSNQPQHF.

Written as DNA, the CDR3 is TGCGCCAGCAGCTTGGGGAGGACAGGGGGCGGCTATGGCTACACCTTC. Translated, it gives CASSLGRTGGGYGYTF. The chain has TRBV5-1 and TRBJ1-2; 11 bases match TRBD1. V gave up 0 bases and J gave up 4 bases; unmatched junction bases: 5. There are 16 residues in the CDR3. Germline V lookup: CDR1 SGHRS, CDR2 YFSETQ.

This clone was seen just once. The chain links TRBV28 to TRBJ2-7; tentative D call: TRBD1 (5 bases). V lost 5 bases, J lost 4 bases, and 18 bases lay in between. This CDR3 spans 15 amino acids. Germline CDR1 reads MDHEN; CDR2 reads SYDVKM. In DNA, the CDR3 is TGTGCCAGCAGTGTAAAAGTAGGGGTCCTTTACGAGCAGTACTTC. As protein: CASSVKVGVLYEQYF.

The chain has TRBV13 and TRBJ1-1; no firm D call. This CDR3 has 13 amino acids. Deletions cut 1 base from V and 3 bases from J, with 6 bases between. The germline V gene encodes CDR1 PRHDT and CDR2 FYEKMQ (reference sequence). The CDR3 DNA reads TGTGCCAGCAGCTTAGAATCCGACACTGAAGCTTTCTTT. This sequence encodes CASSLESDTEAFF.

This clone was seen repeatedly, ten times or more. This sequence joins TRBV19 and TRBJ2-1; TRBD2 matches 9 bases. The CDR3 spans 15 residues. Germline V gives CDR1 LNHDA, CDR2 SQIVND (reference sequence). Trimming cost V 7 bases and J 2 bases; bases outside gene matches: 6. DNA of the CDR3: TGTGCCAGTATTGGGCTAGCGGGGACCTACAATGAGCAGTTCTTC. This gives the protein CASIGLAGTYNEQFF.

The chain has TRBV6-1 and TRBJ2-5; D is possibly TRBD1 (6 bases). The length of the CDR3 is 14 residues. Looked up from germline, CDR1 is MNHNS and CDR2 is SASEGT. Trimming took 10 bases from V and 3 from J, leaving 18 bases between them. Here the CDR3 DNA reads TGTGCCACCTCATTCAGGGGCAGGGAAGAGACCCAGTACTTC. This encodes CATSFRGREETQYF.

The chain employs TRBV9 and TRBJ2-4; the match to TRBD2 covers 8 bases. CDR1 is SGDLS, CDR2 YYNGEE, per germline. The CDR3 consists of 16 residues. The V segment lost 2 bases and the J segment 3 bases; nucleotides outside the gene matches: 7. CDR3 nucleotides: TGTGCCAGCAGCGTCGGGAGGGAAGGGGGCAAAAACATTCAGTACTTC. Protein: CASSVGREGGKNIQYF.

This clone appeared a few times. The genes are TRBV7-6 and TRBJ2-1; 10 nucleotides line up with TRBD1. This CDR3 contains 15 residues. Germline V gene data show CDR1 as SGHVS and CDR2 as FNYEAQ. V trimming: 5 bases; J trimming: 2 bases; junction bases outside the gene matches: 3. CDR3 in amino acids: CASSMTGGAYNEQFF. CDR3 nucleotides: TGTGCCAGCAGCATGACAGGGGGCGCCTACAATGAGCAGTTCTTC.

The gene calls are TRBV11-2 and TRBJ2-7; 10 bases fit TRBD2. CDR3 size: 15 residues. The V and J ends lost 3 bases and 1 base, in that order; junction bases with no gene match: 3. Germline assignment: CDR1 SGHAT and CDR2 FQNNGV. CDR3 region: CASSFSGGVSYEQYF. CDR3 sequence (DNA): TGTGCCAGCAGCTTCAGCGGGGGGGTGTCCTACGAGCAGTACTTC.

V and J are TRBV19 and TRBJ2-1; tentative D call: TRBD2 (6 bases). This CDR3 has 15 amino acids. Trimming pared 3 bases from V and 3 bases from J, leaving 12 bases between. The germline V gene encodes CDR1 LNHDA and CDR2 SQIVND (reference sequence). The CDR3 sequence: CASSIRWGDYNEQFF. The CDR3 coding sequence is TGTGCCAGTAGTATTAGGTGGGGGGACTACAATGAGCAGTTCTTC.

The chain uses TRBV28 and TRBJ2-5; D not resolved. This CDR3 region has 14 residues. Looked up from germline, CDR1 is MDHEN and CDR2 is SYDVKM. V lost 7 bases and J 3 bases, leaving 15 bases between the germline ends. For the CDR3, the DNA is TGTGCCAGCACCATAGCCCCGATCGAAGAGACCCAGTACTTC. Encoded protein: CASTIAPIEETQYF.

This rearrangement joins TRBV6-5 to TRBJ2-7; 8 bases line up with TRBD1. Germline CDR1 MNHEY, CDR2 SVGAGI. Trimming cost V 1 base and J 3 bases; bases outside gene matches: 8. The CDR3 sequence is 16 residues long. This CDR3 is CASSYFIQGAGYEQYF. DNA of the CDR3: TGTGCCAGCAGTTACTTCATTCAGGGGGCAGGCTACGAGCAGTACTTC.

The chain joins TRBV9 to TRBJ2-2, with a possible D match to TRBD2 (6 bases). Germline CDR1 reads SGDLS; CDR2 reads YYNGEE. Trimming removed 0 bases at V and 4 bases at J, with 13 bases between. CDR3 length: 16 amino acids. The CDR3 protein is CASSVAPLGGTGELFF. DNA of the CDR3: TGTGCCAGCAGCGTAGCCCCTCTCGGGGGCACCGGGGAGCTGTTTTTT.

This sequence joins TRBV28 and TRBJ2-1; a possible D gene is TRBD1 (5 bases). Deletions cut 0 bases from V and 5 bases from J, with 8 bases between. The CDR3 spans 14 residues. Germline values: CDR1 MDHEN, CDR2 SYDVKM. CDR3 in amino acids: CASSLWAQDNEQFF. The CDR3 DNA is TGTGCCAGCAGTTTATGGGCACAGGACAATGAGCAGTTCTTC. Filled out from reference TRBV28 and TRBJ2-1, the complete variable domain reads DVKVTQSSRYLVKRTGEKVFLECVQDMDHENMFWYRQDPGLGLRLIYFSYDVKMKEKGDIPEGYSVSREKKERFSLILESASTNQTSMYLCASSLWAQDNEQFFGPGTRLTVL.

J is TRBJ2-5 and V is TRBV28; tentatively, D is TRBD2 (5 bases). V dropped 6 bases and J dropped 1 base, with 12 bases sitting between them. The CDR3 spans 14 residues. Germline CDR1 reads MDHEN; CDR2 reads SYDVKM. This CDR3 is CASSPERAQETQYF. CDR3 DNA: TGTGCCAGCAGCCCCGAGAGGGCCCAAGAGACCCAGTACTTC.